This TCR beta chain is from a study of blood T cells in healthy people across ages (dated by TCRdb to between 2015 and 2017). As for the study more broadly: In model experiments, roughly one uniquely barcoded TCR beta cDNA molecule per two T cells was captured by template switching. Two additional independent replicas of 1 million unique cDNA reads from the same blood draw were analyzed for two donors (one aged 18 to 30 and one aged 80 or older). Donors were grouped into four age groups: young (average 16 years), middle-aged (around 39), aged (about 59) and long-lived (roughly 80). To avoid experimental bias, donors of different ages were randomly spread across the sequencing lanes. Age-related changes in TCR beta repertoire diversity were measured in the study by deep sequencing normalized with unique cDNA molecular identifiers. Points the paper makes about the study in general: Compared with the aged group, the long-lived group had more naive CD4+ T cells, fewer expanded clones and increased TCR diversity, suggesting age selection. As age increased, observed TCR beta diversity per million T cells dropped in a roughly linear way, and a significant reduction was already evident by age about 36. Because profiling used bulk unsorted PBMCs, naive and antigen-experienced compartments could not be compared conclusively. Estimates of total diversity based on one million sequenced T cells were considered lower bounds and underestimates. The CMV infection status of donors was not known, potentially confounding age-related changes in expanded clonotypes. A strong correlation was found between observed TCR beta diversity and the percentage of naive T cells measured by flow cytometry.

Remarks on this clonotype: Its binding antigen is unknown. Base qualities are not provided; no much larger clone lies one nucleotide away.

The 40 or so donors, aged about 6 to 90 years, were systemically healthy Caucasian individuals from Russia. Roughly 10 milliliters of peripheral blood were collected from each donor into EDTA-treated Vacutainer tubes. PBMCs were isolated by Ficoll-Paque density-gradient centrifugation, with at least 7 million obtained per sample. Total RNA, at least 6 micrograms per sample, was extracted from PBMCs with Trizol reagent. For every donor, flow cytometry on a PBMC aliquot measured the percentage of naive CD45RAhigh/CD27high T cells. Trimming removed 2 bases from V and 6 bases from J, leaving 13 bases between the germline ends. The germline V gene yields SQVTM for CDR1 and ANQGSEA for CDR2. The CDR3, from cysteine to phenylalanine, totals 13 residues. Only the CDR3 region is kept as DNA, spanning 39 bases read in frame from base 1. The library relied on 5' RACE. Sequencer: Illumina HiSeq 2500. The second PCR ran for roughly 6 to 11 cycles and used a J-beta primer mix along with a sample-barcoded 5' primer. A template-switch 5' adaptor carrying 12 random nucleotides introduced a unique molecular identifier onto each TCR beta cDNA molecule. Each sample yielded at least 2.5 million CDR3-containing paired-end reads. First-strand cDNA was synthesized from all RNA with the Mint cDNA synthesis kit, primed by a TRBC-specific oligonucleotide. Following uracil-DNA glycosylase treatment, all cDNA underwent a first 18-cycle PCR with the universal primers M1SS and BC2_uni_R. The authors' pipeline ran thus. Normalization of each sample was performed by random selection of 1 million high-quality reads, each carrying a distinct molecular identifier. Instead of being binned into consensus sequences, reads with shared molecular identifiers were discarded. MiTCR, with a Q25 quality threshold and the strictest error-elimination algorithm, was used for CDR3 identification, clonotype clustering and error correction. A nonparametric unseen species model with Euler transformation was used to estimate a lower bound on total TCR beta diversity. The public reads were reprocessed in TCRdb via fastp at Q25 and MiXCR, keeping in-frame beta chains. Rows are unified per CDR3 protein, each entry keeping the most common DNA and genes. Here the V and J calls rest on TCRdb's processing, not on the authors' analysis. This sample has about 1.8 million distinct CDR3 sequences in its table, and roughly 50% of those were observed once. About 2.1% of the sample belongs to the ten largest clones.

Sequenced input: blood. This sequence originates from a woman in her 40s in good health. The rearrangement combines TRBV29-1 with TRBJ2-5; 6 matching bases give a weak D call of TRBD2. The CDR3 loop reads CSVENLGRQTQYF. The DNA is TGCAGCGTTGAAAATTTGGGGAGGCAGACCCAGTACTTC.